This T cell receptor (beta chain) appears in the sequencing data of a study of blood T cell repertoires in COVID-19. V lost 3 bases, J lost 6 bases, and 13 bases lay in between. Germline V gene sequence: CDR1 SGDLS, CDR2 YYNGEE. The CDR3 is 15 residues long. The table came from immunoSEQ multiplex PCR; TCRdb's copy has only in-frame clones and leaves some out. The sample lists a few hundred thousand clones; around 84% were seen once. The receptor was derived from a woman in her 40s who had recovered from COVID-19. The rearrangement uses TRBV9 and TRBJ1-6, with a weak D call TRBD1 (5 bases). The specimen was peripheral blood. In DNA form, the CDR3 reads TGTGCCAGCAGCGCCTACCAGGGAATTAATTCACCCCTCCACTTT. Its translation: CASSAYQGINSPLHF.